This TCR beta chain was captured in a study of blood T cell repertoires in COVID-19. Profiled with immunoSEQ multiplex PCR; TCRdb holds only in-frame clones, not every one. Of fewer than 250,000 clones listed, about 89% are singletons. Germline CDR1 and CDR2: KGHSH and LQKENI. V lost 2 bases and J 5 bases, leaving 11 bases between the germline ends. There are 14 residues in the CDR3. V gene TRBV18 combines with J gene TRBJ2-3; D is possibly TRBD1 (6 bases). Material: PBMCs or T cells enriched from blood (not recorded which). This clonotype was obtained from a woman aged 18-35 years who had recovered from COVID-19. The CDR3 nucleotides read TGTGCCAGCTCACCAGTTGCAGGGGAAGATACGCAGTATTTT. Translating gives CASSPVAGEDTQYF.